This T cell receptor beta chain appears in the sequencing data of a study of T-cell memory formation after mild COVID-19 (dated by TCRdb to 2020 to 2023). At the level of the whole study: Most TCR sequence clusters were specific to one of the two donors. In two donors, T-cell clones that expanded and contracted after mild COVID-19 were followed by sequencing TCRalpha and TCRbeta repertoires longitudinally. The cohort was made up of two young adult volunteers, one female and one male, who were previously healthy. Points the paper makes about the study in general: Clones contracting from day 15 to 85 had balanced CD4/CD8 phenotypes, while a second wave expanding from day 15 to 37 was biased towards CD4+. The study included only a couple of mild cases, and larger cohorts that include severe cases with pre-infection samples were judged to be necessary. Contracting CD4+ clones turned up mainly in the CM and EM memory subsets, whereas EMRA was where CD8+ clones were enriched. Some responding clones were detected in pre-infection memory, suggesting pre-existing cross-reactive memory T cells joined the SARS-CoV-2 response. The second-wave clones that peaked on day 37 were not confirmed to be SARS-CoV-2 specific.

The sequencing machine was an Illumina NovaSeq 6000. cDNA libraries for TCRalpha and TCRbeta were prepared by 5'RACE using constant-segment primers, with sample barcodes and unique molecular identifiers added. RNA was extracted from every sample with Trizol reagent. Amplification of the libraries took two PCR steps, and the second step added a second sample barcode plus Illumina TruSeq adapters. Libraries were sequenced on an Illumina NovaSeq with 2 x 150 bp paired-end reads. Under the source paper's analysis protocol: Demultiplexing of reads and collapsing into UMI-guided consensus sequences were performed with migec v1.2.7. With mixcr v2.1.11, UMI consensuses were aligned to TRA and TRB V and J templates and assembled into clonotypes. Expanded or contracted clonotypes were those called significant by both edgeR and NoisET, with noise models trained on biological replicates. For edgeR calls, a false discovery rate-adjusted p below 0.01 and a log2 fold-change threshold of 1 were applied. As an exploratory analysis of dynamics, max-normalized trajectories of the 1000 most abundant clonotypes were examined with PCA combined with hierarchical clustering. Separately sequenced CD4+ and CD8+ repertoires were used to assign the CD4 or CD8 phenotype of responding clones. TCRdb applied fastp at Q25 and MiXCR to the public reads, then kept only in-frame beta chains. Rows with one shared CDR3 protein collapse into an entry with the most common genes and DNA. TCRdb's processing, not the authors', yielded these V and J calls. The sample table contains around 310,000 distinct CDR3 sequences; only one count was recorded for roughly an eighth of them. Clones ranked in the top ten supply roughly 21% of the sample.

Ficoll-Paque density gradient centrifugation was the method used to isolate PBMCs. To note about this clonotype: Its cognate antigen has yet to be identified. No clone much larger than this one lies a single base away; base qualities are absent.

The sequenced material came from PBMCs or a T cell subset sorted from them (not recorded which). The sequence came from a man aged 18 to 29 who had mild COVID-19 (a few samples of this study predate the infection). The sample titles of this study are shuffled in the database, so cell type and time point are left out; the donor was told from shared clones.

DNA sequence: TGTGCCAGCAGCTTAGCGTTCGGGGGGGACACGAACACTGAAGCTTTCTTT. Its protein product is CASSLAFGGDTNTEAFF. The chain employs TRBV7-2 and TRBJ1-1; a weak D assignment points to TRBD1 (6 bases agree). Trimming at the junction amounts to 0 bases on V and 1 base on J, and the germline ends lie 15 bases apart. According to the germline V gene, CDR1 reads SGHTA and CDR2 reads FQGNSA. The CDR3, cysteine through phenylalanine, is 17 amino acids long. Only CDR3 DNA is held: 51 bases, read in frame from base 1. With all but the CDR3 taken from the reference TRBV7-2 and TRBJ1-1 genes, the full variable domain is: GAGVSQSPSNKVTEKGKDVELRCDPISGHTALYWYRQSLGQGLEFLIYFQGNSAPDKSGLPSDRFSAERTGGSVSTLTIQRTQQEDSAVYLCASSLAFGGDTNTEAFFGQGTRLTVV.